This TCR beta chain originates from a study of shared clonotypes between healthy human individuals. For the study at large: A few men and two women, aged 18 to 49, were donors.

Naive CD8 cells, CD45RO-negative and positively selected for CCR7, excluded terminally differentiated effector memory CD45RA+ cells. The donor cohort consisted entirely of Caucasian adults residing in Nashville, Tennessee. The germline V gene encodes CDR1 MNHNS and CDR2 SASEGT. Between the trimmed V and J ends, which lost 4 bases and 7 bases, there was a span of 19 bases. The CDR3 is 15 amino acids. A roughly 200 ng quantity of DNA, approximately 29,000 T cell genomes, went into the sorted-subset replicate PCRs. Repertoires were generated with immunoSEQ multiplex PCR, while TCRdb's copy carries only in-frame clones and drops some. The sample shows nearly 2 million clones, about 94% of them seen only once.

The sample consisted of naive CD8+ T cells sorted from blood. The receptor comes from a man aged 18 to 35 in good health. V gene TRBV6-1 combines with J gene TRBJ1-1, with D maybe TRBD1 (5 bases). The CDR3 is CASSGGLGVASEAFF. CDR3 sequence (DNA): TGTGCCAGCAGTGGTGGTTTGGGGGTGGCGAGTGAAGCTTTCTTT.